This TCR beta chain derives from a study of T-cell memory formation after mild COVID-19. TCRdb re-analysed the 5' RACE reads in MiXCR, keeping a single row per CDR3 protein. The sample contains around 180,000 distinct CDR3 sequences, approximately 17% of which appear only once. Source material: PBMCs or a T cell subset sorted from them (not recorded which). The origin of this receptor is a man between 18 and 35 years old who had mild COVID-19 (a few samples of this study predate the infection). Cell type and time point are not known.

This CDR3 is CASSYGPGSGTEAFF. The CDR3 DNA reads TGTGCCAGCAGTTACGGGCCGGGGAGCGGCACTGAAGCTTTCTTT. The rearrangement links TRBV6-5 to TRBJ1-1; D remains ambiguous. V lost 2 bases, J lost 4 bases, and 14 bases lay in between. Germline V gene sequence: CDR1 MNHEY, CDR2 SVGAGI. The CDR3 sequence is 15 residues long.